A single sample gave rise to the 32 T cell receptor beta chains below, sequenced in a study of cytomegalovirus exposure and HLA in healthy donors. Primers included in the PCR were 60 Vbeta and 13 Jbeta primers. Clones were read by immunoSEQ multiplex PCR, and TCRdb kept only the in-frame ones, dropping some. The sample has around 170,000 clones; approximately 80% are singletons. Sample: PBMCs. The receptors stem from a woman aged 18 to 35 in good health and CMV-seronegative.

CDR3 region: CASSLAQIIETQYF. The CDR3 region has the DNA TGTGCCAGCAGCTTAGCCCAGATTATAGAGACCCAGTACTTC. The chain joins TRBV7-8 to TRBJ2-5; D is undetermined. V lost 0 bases, J lost 4 bases, and 9 bases lay in between. The CDR3 has 14 amino acids. Germline CDR1 reads SGHVS; CDR2 reads FQNEAQ. The variable domain in full, completed from reference TRBV7-8 and TRBJ2-5, reads GAGVSQSPRYKVAKRGQDVALRCDPISGHVSLFWYQQALGQGPEFLTYFQNEAQLDKSGLPSDRFFAERPEGSVSTLKIQRTQQEDSAVYLCASSLAQIIETQYFGPGTRLLVL.

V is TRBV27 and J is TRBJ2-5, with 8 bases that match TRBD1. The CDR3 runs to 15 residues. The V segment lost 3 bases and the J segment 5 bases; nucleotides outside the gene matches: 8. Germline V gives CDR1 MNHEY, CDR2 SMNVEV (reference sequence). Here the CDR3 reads CASSFFTGGAETQYF. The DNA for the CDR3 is TGTGCCAGCAGTTTCTTTACAGGGGGAGCGGAGACCCAGTACTTC.

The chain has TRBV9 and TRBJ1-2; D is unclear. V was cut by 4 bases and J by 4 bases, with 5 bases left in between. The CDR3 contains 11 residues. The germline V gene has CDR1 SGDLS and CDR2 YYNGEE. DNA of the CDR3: TGTGCCAGCAGCTACATCTATGGCTACACCTTC. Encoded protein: CASSYIYGYTF.

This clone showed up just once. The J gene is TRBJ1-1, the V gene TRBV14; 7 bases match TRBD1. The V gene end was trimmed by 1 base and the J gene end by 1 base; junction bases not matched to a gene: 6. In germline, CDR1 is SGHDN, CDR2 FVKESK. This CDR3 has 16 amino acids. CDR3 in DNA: TGTGCCAGCAGCCAAGTGTTGAACAGGGGGAACACTGAAGCTTTCTTT. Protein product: CASSQVLNRGNTEAFF.

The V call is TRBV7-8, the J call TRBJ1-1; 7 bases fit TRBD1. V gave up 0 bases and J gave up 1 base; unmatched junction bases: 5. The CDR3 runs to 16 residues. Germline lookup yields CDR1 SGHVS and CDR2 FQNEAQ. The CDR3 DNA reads TGTGCCAGCAGCTTAGCTAGCTCAGGGGGGAACACTGAAGCTTTCTTT. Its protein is CASSLASSGGNTEAFF. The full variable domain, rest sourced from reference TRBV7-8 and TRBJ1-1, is GAGVSQSPRYKVAKRGQDVALRCDPISGHVSLFWYQQALGQGPEFLTYFQNEAQLDKSGLPSDRFFAERPEGSVSTLKIQRTQQEDSAVYLCASSLASSGGNTEAFFGQGTRLTVV.

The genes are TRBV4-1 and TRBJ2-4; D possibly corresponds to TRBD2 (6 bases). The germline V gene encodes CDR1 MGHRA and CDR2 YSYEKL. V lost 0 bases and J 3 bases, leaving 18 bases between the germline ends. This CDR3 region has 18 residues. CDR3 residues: CASSQEVRSAGNKNIQYF. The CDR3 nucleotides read TGCGCCAGCAGCCAAGAAGTTAGGTCGGCGGGGAACAAAAACATTCAGTACTTC.

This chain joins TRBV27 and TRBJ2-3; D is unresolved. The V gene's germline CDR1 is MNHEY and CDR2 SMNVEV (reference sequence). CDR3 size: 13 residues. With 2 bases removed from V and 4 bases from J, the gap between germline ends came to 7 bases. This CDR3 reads CASSLEYPDTQYF. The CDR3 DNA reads TGTGCCAGCAGTTTAGAGTATCCAGATACGCAGTATTTT.

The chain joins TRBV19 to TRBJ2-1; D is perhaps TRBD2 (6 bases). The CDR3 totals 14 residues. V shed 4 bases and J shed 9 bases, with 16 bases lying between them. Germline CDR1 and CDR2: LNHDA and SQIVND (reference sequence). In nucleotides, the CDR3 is TGTGCCAGTAGTACCTACCGGGGGTCGGGTGAGCAGTTCTTC. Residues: CASSTYRGSGEQFF.

CDR3 loop: CASSLEGGQGFIEQFF. The CDR3 bases are TGTGCCAGCAGCTTAGAGGGGGGGCAAGGGTTCATTGAGCAGTTCTTC. The rearrangement links TRBV11-2 to TRBJ2-1; tentative D call: TRBD2 (7 bases). There are 16 residues in the CDR3. Between the trimmed V and J ends, which lost 0 bases and 9 bases, there was a span of 18 bases. Germline V gives CDR1 SGHAT, CDR2 FQNNGV.

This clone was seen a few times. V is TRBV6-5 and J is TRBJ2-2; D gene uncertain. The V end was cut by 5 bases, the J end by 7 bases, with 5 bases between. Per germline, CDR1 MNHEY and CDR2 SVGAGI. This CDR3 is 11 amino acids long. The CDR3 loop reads CASSSSGELFF. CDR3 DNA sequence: TGTGCCAGCAGTAGTAGCGGGGAGCTGTTTTTT.

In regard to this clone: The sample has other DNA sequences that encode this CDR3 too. The CDR3 region has the DNA TGTGCCAGCAGCTCACAGGTCGCGAACACTGAAGCTTTCTTT. Translation: CASSSQVANTEAFF. The chain employs TRBV11-2 and TRBJ1-1; weak D call: TRBD1 (5 bases). Trimming took off 4 bases at V and 1 base at J, with 10 bases between the two ends. The CDR3 runs to 14 residues. CDR1 SGHAT and CDR2 FQNNGV come from the germline V gene.

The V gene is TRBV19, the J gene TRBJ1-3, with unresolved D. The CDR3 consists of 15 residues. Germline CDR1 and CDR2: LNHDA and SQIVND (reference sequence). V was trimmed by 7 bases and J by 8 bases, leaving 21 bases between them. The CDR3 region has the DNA TGTGCCAGTACCCCTAACATCGCCCTCGGGGACACCATATATTTT. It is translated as CASTPNIALGDTIYF.

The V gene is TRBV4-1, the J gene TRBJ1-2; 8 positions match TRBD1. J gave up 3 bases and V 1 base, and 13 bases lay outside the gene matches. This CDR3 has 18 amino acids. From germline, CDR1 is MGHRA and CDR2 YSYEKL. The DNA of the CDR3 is TGCGCCAGCAGCCAAGGGAACCGACAGGGGCTGAGGGACTATGGCTACACCTTC. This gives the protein CASSQGNRQGLRDYGYTF.

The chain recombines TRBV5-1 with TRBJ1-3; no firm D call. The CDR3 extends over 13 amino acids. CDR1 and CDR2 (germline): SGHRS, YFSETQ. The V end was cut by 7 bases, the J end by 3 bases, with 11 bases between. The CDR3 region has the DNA TGCGCCAGCTCGGAGGGTTTTGGAAACACCATATATTTT. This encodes CASSEGFGNTIYF.

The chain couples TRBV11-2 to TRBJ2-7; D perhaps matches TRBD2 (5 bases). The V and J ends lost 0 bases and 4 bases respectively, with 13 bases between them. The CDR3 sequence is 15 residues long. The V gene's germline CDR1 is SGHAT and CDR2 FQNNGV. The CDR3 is CASSLEFGLKYEQYF. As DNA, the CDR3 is TGTGCCAGCAGCTTAGAGTTCGGACTGAAGTACGAGCAGTACTTC.

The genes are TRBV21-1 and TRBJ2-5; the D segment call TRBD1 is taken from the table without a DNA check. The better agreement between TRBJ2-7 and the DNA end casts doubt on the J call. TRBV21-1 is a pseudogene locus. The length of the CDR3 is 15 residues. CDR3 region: CASSTEGQGPYEQYF. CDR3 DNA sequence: TGTGCCAGCAGCACCGAGGGACAGGGCCCCTACGAGCAGTACTTC.

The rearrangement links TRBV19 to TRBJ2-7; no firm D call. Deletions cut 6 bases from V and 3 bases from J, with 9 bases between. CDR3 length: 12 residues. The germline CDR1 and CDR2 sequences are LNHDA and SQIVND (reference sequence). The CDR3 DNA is TGTGCCAGTAGCGACGGAGTCTACGAGCAGTACTTC. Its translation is CASSDGVYEQYF.

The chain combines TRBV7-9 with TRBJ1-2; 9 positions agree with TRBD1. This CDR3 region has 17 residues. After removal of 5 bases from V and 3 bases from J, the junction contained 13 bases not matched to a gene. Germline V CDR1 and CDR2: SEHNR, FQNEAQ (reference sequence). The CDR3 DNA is TGTGCCAGCAGCCCCAGTGGGTCCGGGACAGGGTACTATGGCTACACCTTC. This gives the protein CASSPSGSGTGYYGYTF.

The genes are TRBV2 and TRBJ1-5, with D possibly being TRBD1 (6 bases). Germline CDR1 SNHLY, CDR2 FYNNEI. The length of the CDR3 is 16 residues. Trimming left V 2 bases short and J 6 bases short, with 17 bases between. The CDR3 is CASSERQNRAAQPQHF. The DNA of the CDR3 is TGTGCCAGCAGTGAAAGGCAAAACAGGGCGGCTCAGCCCCAGCATTTT.

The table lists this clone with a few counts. CDR3 nucleotide sequence: TGCGCCAGCAGCCTCTGGCCCCGGACAGGGTCAGGGTCTGAAGCTTTCTTT. Protein sequence: CASSLWPRTGSGSEAFF. The chain employs TRBV4-1 and TRBJ1-1; 8 nucleotides line up with TRBD1. The ends lost 4 bases at V and 6 bases at J; junction bases unmatched: 16. Germline-derived CDR1 and CDR2 are MGHRA and YSYEKL. The CDR3 runs to 17 residues.

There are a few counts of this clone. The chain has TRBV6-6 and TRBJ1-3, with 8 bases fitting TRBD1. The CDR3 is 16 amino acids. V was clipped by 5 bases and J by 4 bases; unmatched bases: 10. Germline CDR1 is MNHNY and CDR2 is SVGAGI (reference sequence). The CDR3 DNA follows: TGTGCCAGCAGTAGGACAGGGCCTTCCTTCGGAAACACCATATATTTT. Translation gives CASSRTGPSFGNTIYF.

CDR3 amino acids: CASSLASGQRSYTF. CDR3 DNA sequence: TGTGCCAGCAGCTTAGCCTCGGGACAGCGGAGCTACACCTTC. The V gene is TRBV11-2, the J gene TRBJ1-2; TRBD1 agrees at 7 bases. This CDR3 has 14 amino acids. The germline CDR1 and CDR2 sequences are SGHAT and FQNNGV. Trimming removed 1 base from V and 9 bases from J; junction bases left unmatched: 8.

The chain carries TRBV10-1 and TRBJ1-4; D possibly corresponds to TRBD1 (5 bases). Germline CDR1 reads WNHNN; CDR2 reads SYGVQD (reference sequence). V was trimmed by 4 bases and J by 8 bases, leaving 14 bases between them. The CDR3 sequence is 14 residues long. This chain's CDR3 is CASSGRGAGEKLFF. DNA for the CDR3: TGCGCCAGCAGTGGAAGGGGCGCGGGGGAAAAACTGTTTTTT.

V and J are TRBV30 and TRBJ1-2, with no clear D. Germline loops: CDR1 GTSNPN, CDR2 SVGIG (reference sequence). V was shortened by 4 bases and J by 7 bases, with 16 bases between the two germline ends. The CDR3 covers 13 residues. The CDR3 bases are TGTGCCTGGAACCGGGATGCTAGGGTTGGCTACACCTTC. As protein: CAWNRDARVGYTF.

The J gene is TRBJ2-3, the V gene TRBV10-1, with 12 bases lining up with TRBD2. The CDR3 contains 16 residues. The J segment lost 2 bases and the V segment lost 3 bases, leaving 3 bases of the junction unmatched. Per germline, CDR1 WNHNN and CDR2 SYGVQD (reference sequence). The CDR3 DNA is TGCGCCAGCAGTGACGGACTAGCGGGGACCACAGATACGCAGTATTTT. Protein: CASSDGLAGTTDTQYF.

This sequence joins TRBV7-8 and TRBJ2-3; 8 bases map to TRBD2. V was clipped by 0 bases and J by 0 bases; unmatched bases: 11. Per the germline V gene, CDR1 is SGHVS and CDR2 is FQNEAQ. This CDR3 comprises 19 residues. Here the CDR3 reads CASSLAWRGAVSSTDTQYF. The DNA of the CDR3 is TGTGCCAGCAGCTTAGCTTGGCGGGGGGCCGTTTCTAGCACAGATACGCAGTATTTT.

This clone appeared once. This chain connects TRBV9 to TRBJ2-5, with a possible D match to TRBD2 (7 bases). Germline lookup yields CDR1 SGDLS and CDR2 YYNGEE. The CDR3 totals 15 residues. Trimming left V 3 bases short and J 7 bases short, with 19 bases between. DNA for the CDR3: TGTGCCAGCAGCGATAGGCGGGGGCCCGAAGGGACCCAGTACTTC. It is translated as CASSDRRGPEGTQYF.

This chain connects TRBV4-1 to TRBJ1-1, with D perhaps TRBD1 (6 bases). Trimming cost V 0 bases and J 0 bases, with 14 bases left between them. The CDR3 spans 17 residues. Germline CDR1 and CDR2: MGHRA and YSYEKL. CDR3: CASSQDPQGTMNTEAFF. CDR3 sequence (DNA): TGCGCCAGCAGCCAAGATCCCCAGGGGACCATGAACACTGAAGCTTTCTTT.

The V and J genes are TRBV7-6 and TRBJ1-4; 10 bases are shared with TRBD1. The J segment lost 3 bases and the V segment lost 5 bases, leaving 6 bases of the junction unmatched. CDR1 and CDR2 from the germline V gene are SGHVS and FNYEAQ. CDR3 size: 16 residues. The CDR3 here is CASSLGQGTPNEKLFF. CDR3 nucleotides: TGTGCCAGCAGCCTGGGACAGGGGACACCTAATGAAAAACTGTTTTTT.

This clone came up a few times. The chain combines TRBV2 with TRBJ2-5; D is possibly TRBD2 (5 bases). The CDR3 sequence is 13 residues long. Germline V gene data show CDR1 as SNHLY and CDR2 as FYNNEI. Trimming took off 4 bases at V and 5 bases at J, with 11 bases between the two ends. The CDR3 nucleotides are TGTGCCAGCAGTGTCGCCCCGGGGGAGACCCAGTACTTC. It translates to CASSVAPGETQYF. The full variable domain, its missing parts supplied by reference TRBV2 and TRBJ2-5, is EPEVTQTPSHQVTQMGQEVILRCVPISNHLYFYWYRQILGQKVEFLVSFYNNEISEKSEIFDDQFSVERPDGSNFTLKIRSTKLEDSAMYFCASSVAPGETQYFGPGTRLLVL.

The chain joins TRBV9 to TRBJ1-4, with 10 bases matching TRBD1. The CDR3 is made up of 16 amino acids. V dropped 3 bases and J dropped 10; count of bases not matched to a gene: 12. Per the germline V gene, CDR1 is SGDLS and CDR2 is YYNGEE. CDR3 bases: TGTGCCAGCAGCGCAACCGGGGACAGGGGATATGGAAAACTGTTTTTT. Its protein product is CASSATGDRGYGKLFF. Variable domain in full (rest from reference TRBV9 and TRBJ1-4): DSGVTQTPKHLITATGQRVTLRCSPRSGDLSVYWYQQSLDQGLQFLIQYYNGEERAKGNILERFSAQQFPDLHSELNLSSLELGDSALYFCASSATGDRGYGKLFFGSGTQLSVL.

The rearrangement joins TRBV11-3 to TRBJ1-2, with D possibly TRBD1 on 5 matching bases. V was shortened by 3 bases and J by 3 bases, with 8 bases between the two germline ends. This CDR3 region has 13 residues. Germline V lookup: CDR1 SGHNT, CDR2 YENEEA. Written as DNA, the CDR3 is TGTGCCAGCAGCTTGGGGGAGGACTATGGCTACACCTTC. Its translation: CASSLGEDYGYTF.